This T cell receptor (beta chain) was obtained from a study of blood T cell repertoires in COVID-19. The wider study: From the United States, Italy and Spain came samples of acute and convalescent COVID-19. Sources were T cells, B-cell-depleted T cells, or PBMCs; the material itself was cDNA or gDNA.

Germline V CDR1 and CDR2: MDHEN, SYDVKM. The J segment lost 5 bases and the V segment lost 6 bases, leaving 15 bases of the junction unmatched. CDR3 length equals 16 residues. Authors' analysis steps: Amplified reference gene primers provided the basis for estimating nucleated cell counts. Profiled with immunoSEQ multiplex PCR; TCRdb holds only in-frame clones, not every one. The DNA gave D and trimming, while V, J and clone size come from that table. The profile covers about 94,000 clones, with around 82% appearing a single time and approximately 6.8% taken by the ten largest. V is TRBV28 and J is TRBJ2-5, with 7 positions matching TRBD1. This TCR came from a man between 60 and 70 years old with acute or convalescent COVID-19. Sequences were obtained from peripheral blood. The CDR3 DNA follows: TGTGCCAGCAGCCGCCCCTGGACAGGTGAAAGGGAGACCCAGTACTTC. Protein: CASSRPWTGERETQYF.